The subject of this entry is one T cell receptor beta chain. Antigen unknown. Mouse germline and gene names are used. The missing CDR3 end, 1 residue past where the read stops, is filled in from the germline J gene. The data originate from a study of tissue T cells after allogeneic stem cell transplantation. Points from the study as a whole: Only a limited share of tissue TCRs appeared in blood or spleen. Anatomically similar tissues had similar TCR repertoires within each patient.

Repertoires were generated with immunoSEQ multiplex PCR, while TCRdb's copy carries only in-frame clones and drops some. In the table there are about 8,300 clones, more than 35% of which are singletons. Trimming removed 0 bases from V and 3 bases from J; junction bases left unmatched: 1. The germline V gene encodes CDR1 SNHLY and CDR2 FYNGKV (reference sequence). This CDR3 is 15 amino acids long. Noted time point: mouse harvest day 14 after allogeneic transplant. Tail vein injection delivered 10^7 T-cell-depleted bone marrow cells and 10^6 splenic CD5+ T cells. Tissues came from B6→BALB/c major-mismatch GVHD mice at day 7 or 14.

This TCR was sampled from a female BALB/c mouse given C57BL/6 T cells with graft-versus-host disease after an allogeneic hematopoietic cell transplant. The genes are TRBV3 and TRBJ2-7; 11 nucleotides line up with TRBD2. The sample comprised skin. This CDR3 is CASSLAGTGGYEQYF. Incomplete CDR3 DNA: TGTGCCAGCAGCTTAGCCGGGACTGGGGGCTATGAACAGTAC.